This entry concerns a single T cell receptor (beta chain). What it binds is not known. A read error is likely, as this CDR3 ends without the conserved phenylalanine or tryptophan. This sample stems from a study of tumor-infiltrating lymphocytes in primary liver carcinoma. For the study at large: Between about 4 and 11 cm across, the tumors were all of stage T1-T3 N0M0. Every sample contained roughly 3.5 to 7.13 million productive TCRbeta reads, and these numbers were similar from one tissue type to another.

Germline loops: CDR1 MGHRA, CDR2 YSYEKL. The CDR3 sequence is 18 residues long. With V trimmed by 4 bases and J by 3 bases, 10 bases remained unmatched. Scientists recovered RNA and DNA together from around 20-30 mg of unsorted bulk tissue. Starting from about 0.5 ug of total RNA, TCR beta cDNA was produced with a primer in the constant region. Nested multiplex PCR, run for three rounds with slightly modified ARM-PCR, yielded TCR beta libraries. The first two PCR rounds used TRBV1-TRBV30 primers with a Cbeta primer, 9 to 11 cycles each. Each CDR3 protein gets one entry after TCRdb re-called the multiplex PCR reads with MiXCR. The sample contains 75,000 to 80,000 distinct CDR3 sequences, 65% to 75% of which appear only once. General study points: Lesser overlap characterized tumor-adjacent and tumor-blood pairs relative to tumor region pairs.

The clonotype originates from a man between 35 and 55 years old with primary liver carcinoma and hepatitis B virus infection. V is TRBV4-1 and J is TRBJ2-2; the match to TRBD2 covers 11 bases. What was sequenced was tumor-adjacent normal liver tissue. CDR3 residues: CASSLALAGGSDTGELFI. The CDR3 DNA follows: TGCGCCAGCAGCCTCGCTTTAGCGGGAGGGTCGGACACCGGGGAGCTGTTTATT.